Here is one TCR beta chain with its context. Its antigen is undetermined. This entry comes from a study of cytomegalovirus exposure and HLA in healthy donors. Study summary: A later analysis reported the same platform for the 120 validation repertoires and the roughly 650 first-cohort repertoires.

While the first cohort had fewer than 850 subjects, the donors belonged to the separate validation cohort of more than 95 subjects. CDR3 length: 16 residues. Germline V gives CDR1 SGDLS, CDR2 YYNGEE. Unmatched junction bases numbered 8, after V lost 2 bases and J lost 2 bases. Produced via immunoSEQ multiplex PCR; TCRdb's table is partial and in-frame only. The sample has around 70,000 clones; about 95% are singletons. Study results and limitations: Most sequenced TCRs were rare (though some public TCRs occurred in many donors).

Sequencing was performed on PBMCs. The V and J genes are TRBV9 and TRBJ2-7; 9 positions match TRBD1. The TCR comes from a woman aged 18-30 years in good health and CMV-seronegative. CDR3 region: CASSVGTGTGTYEQYF. CDR3 nucleotide sequence: TGTGCCAGCAGCGTTGGTACCGGGACAGGGACCTACGAGCAGTACTTC.